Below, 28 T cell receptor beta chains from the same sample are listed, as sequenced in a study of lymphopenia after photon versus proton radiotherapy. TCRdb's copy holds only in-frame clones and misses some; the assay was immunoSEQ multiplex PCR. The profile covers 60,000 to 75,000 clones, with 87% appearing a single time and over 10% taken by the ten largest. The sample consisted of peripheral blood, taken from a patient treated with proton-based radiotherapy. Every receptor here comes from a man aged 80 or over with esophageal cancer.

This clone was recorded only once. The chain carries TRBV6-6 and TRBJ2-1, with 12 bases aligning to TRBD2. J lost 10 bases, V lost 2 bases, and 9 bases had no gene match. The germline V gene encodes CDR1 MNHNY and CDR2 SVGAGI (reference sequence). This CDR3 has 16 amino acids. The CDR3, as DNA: TGTGCCAGCAGTTACACTCCTAGCGGGGGGGCTGGGGAGCAGTTCTTC. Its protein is CASSYTPSGGAGEQFF.

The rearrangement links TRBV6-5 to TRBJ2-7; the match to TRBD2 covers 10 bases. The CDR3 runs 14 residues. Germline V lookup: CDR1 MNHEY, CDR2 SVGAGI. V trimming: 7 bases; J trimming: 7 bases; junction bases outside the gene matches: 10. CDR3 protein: CASNPAGGQREQYF. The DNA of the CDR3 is TGTGCCAGCAACCCAGCGGGAGGGCAGCGGGAGCAGTACTTC.

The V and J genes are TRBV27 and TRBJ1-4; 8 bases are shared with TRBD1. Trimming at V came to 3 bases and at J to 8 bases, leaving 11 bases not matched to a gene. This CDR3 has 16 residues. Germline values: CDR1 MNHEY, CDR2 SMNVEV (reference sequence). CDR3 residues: CASSFGQGGGHEKLFF. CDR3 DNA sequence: TGTGCCAGCAGTTTCGGACAGGGTGGGGGCCACGAAAAACTGTTTTTT.

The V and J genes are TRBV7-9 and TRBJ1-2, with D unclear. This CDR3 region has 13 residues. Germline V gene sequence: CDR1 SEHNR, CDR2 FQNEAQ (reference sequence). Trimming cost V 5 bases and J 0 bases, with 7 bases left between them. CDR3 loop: CASSPGSNYGYTF. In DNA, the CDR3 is TGTGCCAGCAGCCCGGGATCTAACTATGGCTACACCTTC.

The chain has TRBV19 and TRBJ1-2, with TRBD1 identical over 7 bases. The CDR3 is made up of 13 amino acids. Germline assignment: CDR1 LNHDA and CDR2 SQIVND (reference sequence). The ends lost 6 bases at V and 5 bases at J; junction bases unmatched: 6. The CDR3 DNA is TGTGCCAGTAGCAGGGGGGTAGAGTATGGCTACACCTTC. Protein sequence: CASSRGVEYGYTF.

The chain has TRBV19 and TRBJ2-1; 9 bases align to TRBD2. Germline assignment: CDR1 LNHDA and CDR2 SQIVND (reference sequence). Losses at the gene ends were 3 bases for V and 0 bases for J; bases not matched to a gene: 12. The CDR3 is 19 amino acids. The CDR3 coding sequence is TGTGCCAGTAGTATGACAGCTAGCGGGGCATCAAGCTCCTACAATGAGCAGTTCTTC. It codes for CASSMTASGASSSYNEQFF.

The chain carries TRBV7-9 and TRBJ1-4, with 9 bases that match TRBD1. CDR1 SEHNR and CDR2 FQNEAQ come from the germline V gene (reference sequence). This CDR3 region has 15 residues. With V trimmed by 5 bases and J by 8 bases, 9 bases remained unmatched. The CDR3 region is CASSPPGTGREKLFF. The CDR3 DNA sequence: TGTGCCAGCAGCCCCCCCGGGACAGGGAGAGAAAAACTGTTTTTT.

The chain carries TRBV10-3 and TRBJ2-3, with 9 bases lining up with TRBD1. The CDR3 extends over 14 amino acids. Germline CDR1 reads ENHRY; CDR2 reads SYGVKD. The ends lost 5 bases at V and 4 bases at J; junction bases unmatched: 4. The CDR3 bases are TGTGCCATCAGTCGGACAGGGGCACCAGATACGCAGTATTTT. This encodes CAISRTGAPDTQYF.

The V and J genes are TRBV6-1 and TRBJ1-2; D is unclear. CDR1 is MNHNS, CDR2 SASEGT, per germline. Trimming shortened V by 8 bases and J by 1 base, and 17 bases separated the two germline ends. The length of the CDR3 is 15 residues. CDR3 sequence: CASGREGSYNYGYTF. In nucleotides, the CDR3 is TGTGCCAGCGGACGGGAAGGCTCTTATAACTATGGCTACACCTTC.

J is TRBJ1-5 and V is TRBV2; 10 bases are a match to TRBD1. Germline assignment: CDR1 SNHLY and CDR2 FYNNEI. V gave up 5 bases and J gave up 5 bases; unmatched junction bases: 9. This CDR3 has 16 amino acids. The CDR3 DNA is TGTGCCAGCAGTCCTCCGGGACAGGGGACGGATCAGCCCCAGCATTTT. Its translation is CASSPPGQGTDQPQHF.

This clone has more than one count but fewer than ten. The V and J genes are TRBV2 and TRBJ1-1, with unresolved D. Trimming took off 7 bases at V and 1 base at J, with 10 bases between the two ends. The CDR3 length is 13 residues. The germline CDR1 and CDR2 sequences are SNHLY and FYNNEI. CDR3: CASTGTGNTEAFF. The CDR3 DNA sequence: TGTGCCAGCACGGGCACGGGGAACACTGAAGCTTTCTTT.

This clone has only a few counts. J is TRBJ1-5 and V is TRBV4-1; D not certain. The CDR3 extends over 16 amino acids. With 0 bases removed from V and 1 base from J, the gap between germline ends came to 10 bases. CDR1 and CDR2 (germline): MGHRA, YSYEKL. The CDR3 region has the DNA TGCGCCAGCAGCCAAGAGGCGTTTGGCAGCAATCAGCCCCAGCATTTT. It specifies CASSQEAFGSNQPQHF.

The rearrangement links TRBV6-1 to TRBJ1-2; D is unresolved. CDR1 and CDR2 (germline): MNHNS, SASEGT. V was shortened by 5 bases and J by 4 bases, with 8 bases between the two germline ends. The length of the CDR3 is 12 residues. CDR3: CASSPGFYGYTF. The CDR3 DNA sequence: TGTGCCAGCAGTCCTGGGTTCTATGGCTACACCTTC.

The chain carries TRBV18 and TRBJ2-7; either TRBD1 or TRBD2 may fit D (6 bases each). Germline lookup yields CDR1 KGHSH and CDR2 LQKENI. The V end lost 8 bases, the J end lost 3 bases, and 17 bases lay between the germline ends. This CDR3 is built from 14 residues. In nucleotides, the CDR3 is TGTGCCAGCCAACCGGGTGGAGGGGGCTACGAGCAGTACTTC. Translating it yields CASQPGGGGYEQYF. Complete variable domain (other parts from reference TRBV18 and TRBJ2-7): NAGVMQNPRHLVRRRGQEARLRCSPMKGHSHVYWYRQLPEEGLKFMVYLQKENIIDESGMPKERFSAEFPKEGPSILRIQQVVRGDSAAYFCASQPGGGGYEQYFGPGTRLTVT.

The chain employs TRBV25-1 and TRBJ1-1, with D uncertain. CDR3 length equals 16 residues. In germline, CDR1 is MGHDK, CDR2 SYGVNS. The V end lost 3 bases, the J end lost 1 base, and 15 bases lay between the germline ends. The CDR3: CASSDSGPLKNTEAFF. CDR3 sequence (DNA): TGTGCCAGCAGTGACTCAGGACCTCTCAAGAACACTGAAGCTTTCTTT.

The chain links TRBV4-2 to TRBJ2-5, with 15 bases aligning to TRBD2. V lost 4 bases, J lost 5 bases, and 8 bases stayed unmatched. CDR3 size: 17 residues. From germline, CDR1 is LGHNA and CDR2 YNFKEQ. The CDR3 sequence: CASSPGTSGGWEETQYF. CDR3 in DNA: TGTGCCAGCAGCCCCGGGACTAGCGGGGGGTGGGAGGAGACCCAGTACTTC.

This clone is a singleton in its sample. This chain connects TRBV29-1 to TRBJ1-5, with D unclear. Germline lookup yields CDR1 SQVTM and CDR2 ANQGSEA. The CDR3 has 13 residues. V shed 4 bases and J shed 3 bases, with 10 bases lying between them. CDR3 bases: TGCAGCGTTGGTCCGGGCCCCAATCAGCCCCAGCATTTT. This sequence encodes CSVGPGPNQPQHF.

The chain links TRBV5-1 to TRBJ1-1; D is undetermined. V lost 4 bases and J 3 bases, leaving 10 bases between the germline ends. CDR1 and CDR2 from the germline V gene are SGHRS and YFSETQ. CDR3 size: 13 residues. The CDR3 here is CASSLRLDTEAFF. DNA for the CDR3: TGCGCCAGCAGCCTACGACTCGACACTGAAGCTTTCTTT.

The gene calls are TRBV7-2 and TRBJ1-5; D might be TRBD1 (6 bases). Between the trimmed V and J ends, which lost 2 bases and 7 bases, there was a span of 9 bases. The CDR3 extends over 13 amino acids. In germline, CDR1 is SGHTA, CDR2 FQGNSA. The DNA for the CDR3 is TGTGCCAGCAGCTTAACCAGGGGCCAGCCCCAGCATTTT. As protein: CASSLTRGQPQHF.

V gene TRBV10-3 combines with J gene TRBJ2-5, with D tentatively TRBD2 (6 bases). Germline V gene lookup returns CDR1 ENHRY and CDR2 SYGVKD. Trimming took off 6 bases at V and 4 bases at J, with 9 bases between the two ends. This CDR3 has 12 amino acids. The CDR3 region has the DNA TGTGCCATCAGGGGGACTGGAGAGACCCAGTACTTC. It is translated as CAIRGTGETQYF.

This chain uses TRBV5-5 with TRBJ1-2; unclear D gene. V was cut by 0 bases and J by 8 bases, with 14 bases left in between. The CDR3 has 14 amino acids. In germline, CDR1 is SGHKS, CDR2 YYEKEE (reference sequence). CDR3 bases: TGTGCCAGCAGCTTGGCCTCCGGGATAAACGGCTACACCTTC. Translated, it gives CASSLASGINGYTF. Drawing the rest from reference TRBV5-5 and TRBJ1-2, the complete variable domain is DAGVTQSPTHLIKTRGQQVTLRCSPISGHKSVSWYQQVLGQGPQFIFQYYEKEERGRGNFPDRFSARQFPNYSSELNVNALLLGDSALYLCASSLASGINGYTFGSGTRLTVV.

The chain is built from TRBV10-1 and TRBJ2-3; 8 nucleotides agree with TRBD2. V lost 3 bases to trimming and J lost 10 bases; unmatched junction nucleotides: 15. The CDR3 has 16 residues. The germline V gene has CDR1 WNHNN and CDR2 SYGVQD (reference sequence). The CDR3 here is CASSEGATGRDFAQYF. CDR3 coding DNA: TGCGCCAGCAGTGAAGGCGCGACCGGGAGGGACTTCGCGCAGTATTTT.

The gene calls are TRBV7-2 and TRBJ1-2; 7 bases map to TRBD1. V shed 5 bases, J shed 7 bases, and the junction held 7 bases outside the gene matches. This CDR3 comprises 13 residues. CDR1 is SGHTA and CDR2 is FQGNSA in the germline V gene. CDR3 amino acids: CASSPIGQVGYTF. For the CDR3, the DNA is TGTGCCAGCAGCCCTATTGGACAGGTTGGCTACACCTTC.

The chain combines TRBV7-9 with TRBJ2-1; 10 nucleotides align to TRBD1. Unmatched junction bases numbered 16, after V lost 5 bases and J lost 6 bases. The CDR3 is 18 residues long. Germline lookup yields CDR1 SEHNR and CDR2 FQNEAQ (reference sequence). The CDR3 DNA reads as TGTGCCAGCAGCCCAACTTTGATAGGGACAGGGGCCGCCAATGAGCAGTTCTTC. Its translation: CASSPTLIGTGAANEQFF.

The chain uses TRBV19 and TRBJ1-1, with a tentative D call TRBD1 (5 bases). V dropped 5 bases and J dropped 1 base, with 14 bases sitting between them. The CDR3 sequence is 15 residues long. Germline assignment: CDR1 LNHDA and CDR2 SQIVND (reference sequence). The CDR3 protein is CASSPTMTANTEAFF. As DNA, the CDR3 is TGTGCCAGTAGTCCGACGATGACAGCGAACACTGAAGCTTTCTTT.

CDR3 nucleotide sequence: TGTGCCAGCAGCTTAGCGGGACTAGCGGGGCTCTACAATGAGCAGTTCTTC. It specifies CASSLAGLAGLYNEQFF. The chain is built from TRBV7-2 and TRBJ2-1, with 13 bases fitting TRBD2. Trimming at V came to 0 bases and at J to 3 bases, leaving 2 bases not matched to a gene. The CDR3 covers 17 residues. CDR1 and CDR2 from the germline V gene are SGHTA and FQGNSA. Complete variable domain (other parts from reference TRBV7-2 and TRBJ2-1): GAGVSQSPSNKVTEKGKDVELRCDPISGHTALYWYRQSLGQGLEFLIYFQGNSAPDKSGLPSDRFSAERTGGSVSTLTIQRTQQEDSAVYLCASSLAGLAGLYNEQFFGPGTRLTVL.

The DNA of the CDR3 is TGTGCCAGTAGTATTCGGGGCTACGAGCAGTACTTC. This translates into CASSIRGYEQYF. The V and J genes are TRBV19 and TRBJ2-7; weak D call: TRBD2 (5 bases). V was cut by 3 bases and J by 3 bases, with 6 bases left in between. The CDR3 consists of 12 residues. Germline V CDR1 and CDR2: LNHDA, SQIVND (reference sequence).

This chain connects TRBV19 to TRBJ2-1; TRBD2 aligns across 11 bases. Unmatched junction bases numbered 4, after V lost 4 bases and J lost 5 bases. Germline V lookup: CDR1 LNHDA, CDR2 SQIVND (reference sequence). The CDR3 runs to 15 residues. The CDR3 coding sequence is TGTGCCAGTAGTACCCGACTAGCGGGGAACAATGAGCAGTTCTTC. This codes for CASSTRLAGNNEQFF.